The 18 T cell receptor beta chains listed next were all sequenced from one sample in a study of OX40 agonist ivuxolimab in advanced cancers. Method: immunoSEQ multiplex PCR; TCRdb's copy keeps in-frame clones and lacks some. In the table there are 80,000 or so clones, roughly 89% of which are singletons. The material sequenced was CD4+ or CD8+ T cells sorted from blood, taken in a trial of the OX40 agonist ivuxolimab. These receptors were obtained from an adult with an advanced solid tumor such as melanoma, head and neck, liver or kidney cancer.

To note about this clone: At one end the junction does not follow the germline gene, possibly because of a read error. CDR3 in amino acids: CASRLGANTEAFF. The CDR3 bases are TGTGCCAGCAGATTAGGTGCCAACACTGAAGCTTTCTTT. This chain uses TRBV7-6 with TRBJ1-1; D gene ambiguous. Germline V gives CDR1 SGHVS, CDR2 FNYEAQ. The CDR3 is made up of 13 amino acids.

The V and J genes are TRBV5-1 and TRBJ2-7; 7 nucleotides agree with TRBD1. The V gene's germline CDR1 is SGHRS and CDR2 YFSETQ. This CDR3 spans 12 amino acids. The V gene end was trimmed by 4 bases and the J gene end by 4 bases; junction bases not matched to a gene: 2. The CDR3 here is CASSPTGYEQYF. CDR3 sequence (DNA): TGCGCCAGCAGCCCGACAGGGTACGAGCAGTACTTC. Looking up the rest from reference TRBV5-1 and TRBJ2-7 gives the full variable domain: KAGVTQTPRYLIKTRGQQVTLSCSPISGHRSVSWYQQTPGQGLQFLFEYFSETQRNKGNFPGRFSGRQFSNSRSEMNVSTLELGDSALYLCASSPTGYEQYFGPGTRLTVT.

V is TRBV5-1 and J is TRBJ1-2, with D possibly being TRBD1 (6 bases). The CDR3 spans 17 residues. The germline V gene has CDR1 SGHRS and CDR2 YFSETQ. Trimming removed 0 bases at V and 8 bases at J, with 23 bases between. The CDR3 DNA is TGCGCCAGCAGCTTGGCTGTTAAGCAGGGGCTACTACGAGGCTACACCTTC. It encodes CASSLAVKQGLLRGYTF.

The rearrangement links TRBV10-3 to TRBJ2-4; no clear D. The germline gives CDR1 ENHRY, CDR2 SYGVKD. The CDR3 covers 11 residues. Trimming pared 10 bases from V and 7 bases from J, leaving 11 bases between. The CDR3 loop reads CASRQGNIQYF. The CDR3 nucleotides are TGTGCCAGCAGACAAGGGAACATTCAGTACTTC.

This clone was counted only a few times. The chain recombines TRBV7-9 with TRBJ2-5, with D uncertain. Trimming left V 0 bases short and J 1 base short, with 9 bases between. The CDR3 covers 15 residues. The germline V gene encodes CDR1 SEHNR and CDR2 FQNEAQ (reference sequence). CDR3 DNA: TGTGCCAGCAGCTTAGCGTTGCCTTTCCAAGAGACCCAGTACTTC. Amino acid sequence: CASSLALPFQETQYF.

The V call is TRBV5-1, the J call TRBJ2-3; no firm D call. The CDR3 sequence is 13 residues long. Germline V lookup: CDR1 SGHRS, CDR2 YFSETQ. Trimming stripped 2 bases from V and 2 bases from J, with 6 bases between. The CDR3, as DNA: TGCGCCAGCAGCTTACGTAACACAGATACGCAGTATTTT. Protein product: CASSLRNTDTQYF.

The rearrangement links TRBV12-5 to TRBJ1-5; D is unclear. V lost 3 bases to trimming and J lost 4 bases, with 16 bases between them. The CDR3 runs to 16 residues. CDR1 is LGHNT and CDR2 is FRNRAP in the germline V gene. For the CDR3, the DNA is TGTGCTAGTGGTTTTCCTTGGGAGTTGGCTAATCAGCCCCAGCATTTT. This codes for CASGFPWELANQPQHF.

V usage is TRBV5-1 and J usage is TRBJ1-1; D gene uncertain. The V gene's germline CDR1 is SGHRS and CDR2 YFSETQ. V was trimmed by 2 bases and J by 3 bases, leaving 8 bases between them. CDR3 length: 13 amino acids. The DNA of the CDR3 is TGCGCCAGCAGCTTTTCCAGCCACACTGAAGCTTTCTTT. It yields the protein CASSFSSHTEAFF.

The genes are TRBV5-6 and TRBJ1-2; unclear D gene. The germline V and J ends were trimmed by 1 base and 4 bases, with 5 bases remaining between them. CDR1 is SGHDT, CDR2 YYEEEE, per germline. The CDR3 runs to 12 residues. The CDR3 region is CASSLTSYGYTF. The CDR3 DNA follows: TGTGCCAGCAGCTTGACAAGCTATGGCTACACCTTC.

The chain combines TRBV19 with TRBJ1-1; TRBD1 might be the D (6 bases). The germline gives CDR1 LNHDA, CDR2 SQIVND (reference sequence). This CDR3 spans 16 amino acids. V lost 5 bases and J lost 0, with 16 bases in between. The chain's CDR3 is CASSRTAIEMNTEAFF. Here the CDR3 DNA reads TGTGCCAGTAGTCGGACAGCGATTGAGATGAACACTGAAGCTTTCTTT.

The chain employs TRBV7-9 and TRBJ1-5, with no clear D. From germline, CDR1 is SEHNR and CDR2 FQNEAQ (reference sequence). The CDR3 has 15 amino acids. The V end was cut by 6 bases, the J end by 0 bases, with 12 bases between. CDR3 amino acids: CASSSGRYSNQPQHF. The CDR3 DNA is TGTGCCAGCAGTTCTGGGAGGTATAGCAATCAGCCCCAGCATTTT.

The chain combines TRBV29-1 with TRBJ1-1; possibly TRBD1 for D (6 bases). Trimming removed 1 base at V and 3 bases at J, with 15 bases between. Germline V lookup: CDR1 SQVTM, CDR2 ANQGSEA. The CDR3 is made up of 15 amino acids. The CDR3: CSVEGNRERHTEAFF. The CDR3 nucleotides are TGCAGCGTTGAAGGGAACAGGGAGAGGCACACTGAAGCTTTCTTT.

The V call is TRBV19, the J call TRBJ1-1; 7 bases map to TRBD1. Trimming took 5 bases from V and 5 from J; bases not matched to a gene: 5. CDR3 length: 13 residues. The germline CDR1 and CDR2 sequences are LNHDA and SQIVND (reference sequence). As DNA, the CDR3 is TGTGCCAGTAGTGAGGGGGCGAGAACTGAAGCTTTCTTT. Residues: CASSEGARTEAFF.

The gene calls are TRBV5-1 and TRBJ2-7; TRBD1 aligns across 8 bases. V dropped 0 bases and J dropped 5; count of bases not matched to a gene: 7. The CDR3 loop spans 15 amino acids. Germline V gene lookup returns CDR1 SGHRS and CDR2 YFSETQ. The CDR3 DNA follows: TGCGCCAGCAGCTTGGGCGGGACAGGTCAGAACGAGCAGTACTTC. Its protein product is CASSLGGTGQNEQYF.

The CDR3 sequence is CASSTRPLAGGTPGELFF. The CDR3 bases are TGCGCCAGCAGCACAAGACCCCTAGCGGGGGGTACCCCCGGGGAGCTGTTTTTT. This chain uses TRBV5-1 with TRBJ2-2; 11 bases match TRBD2. The CDR3 has 18 residues. In germline, CDR1 is SGHRS, CDR2 YFSETQ. V was clipped by 4 bases and J by 6 bases; unmatched bases: 14.

The V and J genes are TRBV5-1 and TRBJ2-7; 9 positions match TRBD1. There are 15 residues in the CDR3. The V and J ends lost 0 bases and 2 bases, in that order; junction bases with no gene match: 3. Germline loops: CDR1 SGHRS, CDR2 YFSETQ. CDR3 residues: CASSLEGTGTYEQYF. DNA for the CDR3: TGCGCCAGCAGCTTGGAGGGGACAGGGACCTACGAGCAGTACTTC.

This clone was observed once. V gene TRBV7-9 combines with J gene TRBJ2-2; either TRBD1 or TRBD2 may fit D (5 bases each). V was pared by 6 bases and J by 7 bases, with 18 bases between. The CDR3 loop spans 15 amino acids. CDR1 is SEHNR and CDR2 is FQNEAQ in the germline V gene (reference sequence). For the CDR3, the DNA is TGTGCCAGCAGGCCTCTCGCGAGGGACGTCGGGGAGCTGTTTTTT. Translating gives CASRPLARDVGELFF.

The J gene is TRBJ2-7, the V gene TRBV6-1; D is ambiguous. The V end lost 3 bases, the J end lost 0 bases, and 6 bases lay between the germline ends. This CDR3 comprises 13 residues. Germline V gene data show CDR1 as MNHNS and CDR2 as SASEGT. CDR3 protein: CASSDRISYEQYF. The CDR3 nucleotides are TGTGCCAGCAGTGACAGGATCTCCTACGAGCAGTACTTC.